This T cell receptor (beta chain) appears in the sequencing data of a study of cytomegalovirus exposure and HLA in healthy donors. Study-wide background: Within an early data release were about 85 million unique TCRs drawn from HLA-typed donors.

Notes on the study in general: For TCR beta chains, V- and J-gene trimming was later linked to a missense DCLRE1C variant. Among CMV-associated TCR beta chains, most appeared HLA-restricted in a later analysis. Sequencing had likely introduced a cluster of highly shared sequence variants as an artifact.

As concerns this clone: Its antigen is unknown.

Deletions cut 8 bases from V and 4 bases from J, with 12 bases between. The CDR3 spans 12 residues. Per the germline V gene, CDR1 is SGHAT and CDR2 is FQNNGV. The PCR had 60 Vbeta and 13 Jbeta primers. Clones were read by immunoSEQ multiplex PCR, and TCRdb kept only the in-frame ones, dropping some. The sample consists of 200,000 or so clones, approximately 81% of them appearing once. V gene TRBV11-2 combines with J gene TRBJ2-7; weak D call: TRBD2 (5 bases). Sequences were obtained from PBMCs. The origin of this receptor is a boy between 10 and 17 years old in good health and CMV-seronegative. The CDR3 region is CASAGSRYEQYF. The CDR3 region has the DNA TGTGCCAGCGCGGGTTCCAGATACGAGCAGTACTTC.